This passage covers 19 T cell receptor beta chains from one sample sequenced in a study of cytomegalovirus exposure and HLA in healthy donors. Primers: 60 Vbeta forward and 13 Jbeta reverse. Some clones are missing from TCRdb's copy, which holds only in-frame ones; the method was immunoSEQ multiplex PCR. Among roughly 140,000 clones listed, approximately 84% were seen once. The material sequenced was PBMCs. The receptors were sampled from a woman between 55 and 75 years old in good health and CMV-seropositive.

The chain combines TRBV19 with TRBJ2-6, with 7 bases lining up with TRBD1. The V and J ends lost 6 bases and 0 bases, in that order; junction bases with no gene match: 2. This CDR3 has 15 amino acids. Germline V gene lookup returns CDR1 LNHDA and CDR2 SQIVND (reference sequence). This chain's CDR3 is CASRRQGSGANVLTF. The DNA of the CDR3 is TGTGCCAGTAGACGACAGGGCTCTGGGGCCAACGTCCTGACTTTC.

CDR3 sequence: CASSFGGSMNTEAFF. CDR3 in DNA: TGCGCCAGCAGCTTTGGAGGGAGTATGAACACTGAAGCTTTCTTT. The chain uses TRBV5-1 and TRBJ1-1; D is unclear. The length of the CDR3 is 15 residues. CDR1 is SGHRS and CDR2 is YFSETQ in the germline V gene. Trimming stripped 2 bases from V and 0 bases from J, with 11 bases between.

The V call is TRBV7-2, the J call TRBJ2-1; TRBD1 is a possible D gene (6 bases). Per the germline V gene, CDR1 is SGHTA and CDR2 is FQGNSA. Trimming took 7 bases from V and 7 from J, leaving 11 bases between them. The CDR3 is 12 amino acids. In nucleotides, the CDR3 is TGTGCCAGCACCCCGACAGGAAATGAGCAGTTCTTC. Its protein product is CASTPTGNEQFF.

V is TRBV7-9 and J is TRBJ2-5; 13 bases align to TRBD2. Germline V gene data show CDR1 as SEHNR and CDR2 as FQNEAQ (reference sequence). The V segment lost 4 bases and the J segment 5 bases; nucleotides outside the gene matches: 10. CDR3 length: 17 amino acids. The CDR3 protein is CASSSTRTSGSWETQYF. The CDR3 DNA is TGTGCCAGCAGCTCAACGAGGACTAGCGGGAGTTGGGAGACCCAGTACTTC.

J is TRBJ2-3 and V is TRBV19; unclear D gene. With 4 bases removed from V and 4 bases from J, the gap between germline ends came to 9 bases. This CDR3 region has 13 residues. CDR1 is LNHDA, CDR2 SQIVND, per germline (reference sequence). CDR3 coding DNA: TGTGCCAGTAGTACCCTCGGTGCAGATACGCAGTATTTT. Residues: CASSTLGADTQYF.

This clone occurred once. The V gene is TRBV11-3, the J gene TRBJ2-7, with 7 bases identical to TRBD1. This CDR3 spans 14 amino acids. CDR1 SGHNT and CDR2 YENEEA come from the germline V gene. V lost 6 bases to trimming and J lost 4 bases; unmatched junction nucleotides: 9. CDR3 sequence (DNA): TGTGCCAGCAGTCCAGGGGGATCGGATTACGAGCAGTACTTC. This sequence encodes CASSPGGSDYEQYF.

This chain connects TRBV19 to TRBJ1-5; 9 nucleotides align to TRBD1. This CDR3 has 14 amino acids. The germline V gene encodes CDR1 LNHDA and CDR2 SQIVND (reference sequence). V was clipped by 9 bases and J by 3 bases; unmatched bases: 6. CDR3 nucleotides: TGTGCCAGCCGGGACAGGGCTTACAATCAGCCCCAGCATTTT. Translating gives CASRDRAYNQPQHF.

The chain is built from TRBV4-1 and TRBJ1-2; D remains ambiguous. Trimming pared 0 bases from V and 8 bases from J, leaving 19 bases between. Germline V CDR1 and CDR2: MGHRA, YSYEKL. The CDR3 loop spans 16 amino acids. As DNA, the CDR3 is TGCGCCAGCAGCCAAGATGAACAGTTAAGGAATATAGGCTACACCTTC. Residues: CASSQDEQLRNIGYTF.

The chain is built from TRBV5-1 and TRBJ1-2; D is possibly TRBD1 (5 bases). The CDR3 has 13 amino acids. V was cut by 4 bases and J by 6 bases, with 13 bases left in between. The germline V gene has CDR1 SGHRS and CDR2 YFSETQ. The CDR3 coding sequence is TGCGCCAGCAGCCGGGGGGGGAGTGATGGCTACACCTTC. This sequence encodes CASSRGGSDGYTF. The full variable domain, its missing parts supplied by reference TRBV5-1 and TRBJ1-2, is KAGVTQTPRYLIKTRGQQVTLSCSPISGHRSVSWYQQTPGQGLQFLFEYFSETQRNKGNFPGRFSGRQFSNSRSEMNVSTLELGDSALYLCASSRGGSDGYTFGSGTRLTVV.

This clone was observed a few times. The same CDR3 arises from other DNA sequences in this sample as well. V is TRBV29-1 and J is TRBJ1-2; D gene uncertain. Between the trimmed V and J ends, which lost 2 bases and 7 bases, there was a span of 5 bases. From germline, CDR1 is SQVTM and CDR2 ANQGSEA. This CDR3 is 10 amino acids long. The CDR3 nucleotides read TGCAGCGTTGAAACTGGTGGCTACACCTTC. It specifies CSVETGGYTF.

The gene calls are TRBV5-1 and TRBJ2-7; 7 bases map to TRBD1. The CDR3 extends over 14 amino acids. Germline V gene sequence: CDR1 SGHRS, CDR2 YFSETQ. V lost 5 bases and J lost 3; bases outside the gene matches: 8. The CDR3 sequence: CASRPDRENYEQYF. The CDR3, as DNA: TGCGCCAGCAGGCCCGACAGGGAAAACTACGAGCAGTACTTC.

The rearrangement joins TRBV9 to TRBJ1-2; a weak D match, TRBD1 (6 bases). With 3 bases removed from V and 6 bases from J, the gap between germline ends came to 12 bases. CDR1 is SGDLS and CDR2 is YYNGEE in the germline V gene. This CDR3 spans 13 amino acids. CDR3 in DNA: TGTGCCAGCAGCGCCGGACAGCCACATGGCTACACCTTC. Its protein is CASSAGQPHGYTF.

The chain carries TRBV5-5 and TRBJ1-2; D remains ambiguous. Germline V gene data show CDR1 as SGHKS and CDR2 as YYEKEE (reference sequence). V was cut by 4 bases and J by 4 bases, with 11 bases left in between. The CDR3 spans 13 residues. CDR3 residues: CASSLVQSYGYTF. In DNA, the CDR3 is TGTGCCAGCAGCCTGGTACAGTCCTATGGCTACACCTTC.

The chain recombines TRBV5-1 with TRBJ1-1, with TRBD1 identical over 10 bases. V gave up 4 bases and J gave up 4 bases; unmatched junction bases: 7. The CDR3 totals 15 residues. Germline V gene data show CDR1 as SGHRS and CDR2 as YFSETQ. The CDR3 reads CASSPSTGGITEAFF. The CDR3 bases are TGCGCCAGCAGCCCGTCGACAGGGGGCATCACTGAAGCTTTCTTT. Together with reference TRBV5-1 and TRBJ1-1, the CDR3 gives the full variable domain: KAGVTQTPRYLIKTRGQQVTLSCSPISGHRSVSWYQQTPGQGLQFLFEYFSETQRNKGNFPGRFSGRQFSNSRSEMNVSTLELGDSALYLCASSPSTGGITEAFFGQGTRLTVV.

On this clone itself: At one of its ends the junction is not consistent with the germline gene, which may arise from a read error. The rearrangement links TRBV7-7 to TRBJ1-1; 7 nucleotides line up with TRBD1. The CDR3 is 15 amino acids. CDR1 is SSHAT and CDR2 is FNYEAQ in the germline V gene (reference sequence). The CDR3 DNA is TGTGCTAGCAGCCCTGAAACGACAGGGTACACTGAAGCTTTCTTT. This sequence encodes CASSPETTGYTEAFF.

The chain employs TRBV6-5 and TRBJ1-2; 9 nucleotides align to TRBD1. Germline V gene sequence: CDR1 MNHEY, CDR2 SVGAGI. The trim removed 5 bases at V and 4 bases at J, leaving 5 bases unmatched. The CDR3 has 14 amino acids. The CDR3, as DNA: TGTGCCAGCAGTGGAGGGACAGGGACCTATGGCTACACCTTC. Its protein product is CASSGGTGTYGYTF.

The chain links TRBV29-1 to TRBJ2-5; TRBD2 agrees at 9 bases. The DNA matches TRBJ2-7 better at its end, which makes the J call doubtful. Germline loops: CDR1 SQVTM, CDR2 ANQGSEA. The CDR3 consists of 14 residues. For the CDR3, the DNA is TGCAGCGCCAATCTAGCGGGACGCGCCTACGAGCAGTACTTC. Translated, it gives CSANLAGRAYEQYF.

The chain links TRBV7-2 to TRBJ2-3; weak D call: TRBD1 (5 bases). The CDR3 covers 16 residues. Germline CDR1 is SGHTA and CDR2 is FQGNSA. V was pared by 0 bases and J by 6 bases, with 16 bases between. The chain's CDR3 is CASSLAFGAELDTQYF. CDR3 in DNA: TGTGCCAGCAGCTTAGCGTTTGGGGCGGAACTGGATACGCAGTATTTT.

Notes on this clone: Sequence at one end of the junction differs from germline and may be a read error. This chain uses TRBV5-1 with TRBJ2-7; no firm D call. The CDR3 length is 15 residues. Looked up from germline, CDR1 is SGHRS and CDR2 is YFSETQ. This CDR3 is CASTLEPGRSYEQYF. The CDR3 DNA reads as TGCGCCAGCACCTTGGAACCAGGCCGCTCCTACGAGCAGTACTTC.